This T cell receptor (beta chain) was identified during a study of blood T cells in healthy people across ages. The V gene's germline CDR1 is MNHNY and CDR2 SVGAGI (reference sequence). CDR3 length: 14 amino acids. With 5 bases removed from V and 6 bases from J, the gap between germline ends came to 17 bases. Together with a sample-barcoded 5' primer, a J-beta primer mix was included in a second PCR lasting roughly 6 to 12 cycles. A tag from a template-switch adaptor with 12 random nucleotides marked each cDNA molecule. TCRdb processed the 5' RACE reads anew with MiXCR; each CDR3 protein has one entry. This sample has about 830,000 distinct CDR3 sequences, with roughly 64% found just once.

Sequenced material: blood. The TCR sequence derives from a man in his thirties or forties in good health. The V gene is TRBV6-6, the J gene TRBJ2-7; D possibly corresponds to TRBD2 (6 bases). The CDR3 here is CASSLAGTYAEQYF. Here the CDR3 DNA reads TGTGCCAGCAGTCTTGCGGGAACCTACGCCGAGCAGTACTTC.